The sequence of this T cell receptor (beta chain) was determined in a study of T cell repertoires in cytomegalovirus infection. CDR3 size: 14 residues. Per germline, CDR1 MDHEN and CDR2 SYDVKM. Trimming cost V 6 bases and J 1 base, with 10 bases left between them. This clonotype has a handful of counts. Its antigen remains unidentified. TCRdb redid the calling of the reads with MiXCR, one entry per CDR3 protein. The table records some 700,000 distinct CDR3 sequences, approximately 34% of them present only once. Study-level points and caveats: HLA-C-restricted, CMV-specific TCR beta clonotypes were dominant ex vivo. CMV carriers with the relevant HLA were identified by cumulative public TCR beta family frequency.

The material sequenced was PBMCs. The receptor comes from a human donor in good health (CMV status not recorded). Some clones in this sample may be carry-over from other donors' samples. This chain joins TRBV28 and TRBJ1-3; D remains unclear. In DNA, the CDR3 is TGTGCCAGCAGAAAACGGGAATCTGGAAACACCATATATTTT. This gives the protein CASRKRESGNTIYF.